This T cell receptor beta chain came from a study of regulatory T cells in long-lasting Graves disease (dated by TCRdb to the early 2020s). Study-level background: Antithyroid drugs had been taken for less than 3 months by newly diagnosed Graves' disease patients. Persistent Graves' disease patients were compared with newly diagnosed Graves' disease patients by peripheral blood TCR sequencing and RNA sequencing. The study was registered as a clinical trial and conducted in China. A total of around 33 samples were covered by TCR sequencing, comprising around 13 persistent and around 20 newly diagnosed Graves' disease patients. On the study overall, not on this receptor specifically: Patients with persistent disease shared more public clonotypes (about 3,000) than newly diagnosed patients did (around 1,000). Persistent Graves' disease patients showed lower TCR Shannon entropy and fewer highly expanded clones than newly diagnosed patients, suggesting clonal expansion. Preferential use of TRBV28, TRBJ1-2 and TRBJ2-5 was observed in persistent disease, whereas TRBV20-1 and TRBJ2-1 were favored in newly diagnosed disease. The study examined only peripheral blood because the primary lesion, thyroid tissue, could not be accessed. Sequencing and analysis were restricted to the TCR beta chain. The small sample size was acknowledged by the authors as a limitation that may reduce accuracy.

Receptor libraries were prepared by multiplex PCR. Instrument on record: Illumina HiSeq 4000. To build TCR beta libraries, CDR3 regions were amplified by Arm-PCR using iRepertoire HTBI primers. PCR products were gel purified before sequencing. From the authors' description of their analysis: A total of 62 TRBV and some 15 TRBJ segments were identified across samples and were used for gene usage analysis of CDR3 amino acid clonotypes. Filtered high-quality paired reads were merged into contigs using COPE and FqMerger. BLAST was used to align contigs to the IMGT TRBV, TRBD and TRBJ reference genes, and CDR3 was defined following IMGT. Clonotypes above 0.1% frequency were classified as highly expanded clones. Shannon entropy served as the measure of repertoire diversity, while the Gini coefficient captured V-J evenness. Clonotypes shared by more than one individual were considered public. TCRdb applied fastp at Q25 and MiXCR to the public reads, then kept only in-frame beta chains. Every CDR3 protein is listed once, alongside the most common genes and DNA of its rows. These V and J calls derive from TCRdb rather than the authors' analysis. This sample holds 350,000 to 400,000 distinct CDR3 sequences; about a sixth were observed only once. Of the sample, roughly a fifth falls within the top ten clones.

This clonotype showed up many times. Its recognized antigen is unknown. Base qualities are missing; no much larger clone stands one base away. CDR1 and CDR2 are drawn from the germline V gene (reference sequence): GTSNPN, SVGIG. There are 14 amino acids in the CDR3, from cysteine to phenylalanine inclusive. Only CDR3 DNA is held: 42 bases, read in frame from base 1. V gives up 2 bases and J gives up 4 bases, and the segment between their germline ends measures 11 bases. Read against the paper, the sample's time point label means: newly diagnosed GD, antithyroid drugs for less than 3 months. For both TCR sequencing and RNA sequencing, RNA was extracted from PBMCs using TRIzol. The diagnosis of Graves' disease followed American Thyroid Association guidelines. Patients for the study were recruited at an endocrinology department in Xi'an, China. Each patient gave approximately 9 milliliters of peripheral blood, collected in an EDTA anticoagulant tube. Ficoll Paque Plus density gradient separation was used to isolate PBMCs, and no further T cell sorting was done. An Agilent 2100 Bioanalyzer and agarose gel were used to assess RNA quality, and a NanoDrop 2000 was used to measure RNA concentration.

The same sample was also studied in work on T cells in Graves' hyperthyroidism and ophthalmopathy. That second report states: Stable Graves' hyperthyroidism was defined as no progression to ophthalmopathy during 18 months of follow-up. The hyperthyroidism patients were between 18 and 65 years old and newly diagnosed, with a disease duration of less than 2 months. The study excluded patients with uncontrolled infections, other autoimmune diseases, pregnancy or lactation. Diagnoses were based on clinical symptoms, serum thyroxine and TRAb, thyroid ultrasound and orbital computed tomography. A first-round RT-PCR of the TCR CDR3 used the HTBI primer set with the Qiagen OneStep RT-PCR kit. Blood samples also contained most of the expanded thyroid clonotypes (frequency above 0.001), which suggests that blood repertoires may reflect thyroid immune responses. A model built on a 13 V-J signature distinguished ophthalmopathy from stable hyperthyroidism, reaching around 88% sensitivity and 81.08% specificity in cross-validation and 80%/75% in testing. In validation, the model predicted progression to ophthalmopathy a median of about 6.5 months before onset, with roughly 70% sensitivity and about 72% specificity. To identify TCR V-J signatures that set the groups apart, the researchers used a discovery cohort of 95 to 100 patients, made up of 43 with Graves' ophthalmopathy and some 60 with stable Graves' hyperthyroidism. Prospective prediction of ophthalmopathy was tested in an independent validation cohort consisting of 18 hyperthyroidism patients and around 17 patients who later progressed to ophthalmopathy. The roughly 100 discovery patients were divided at random into training and test sets in a 7:3 ratio. Thyroid tissue and blood T-cell repertoires from more than five Graves' hyperthyroidism patients were also compared in the study. Following sampling, methimazole starting at 30 mg daily was given to hyperthyroidism patients, and high-dose intravenous methylprednisolone was given to ophthalmopathy patients. Libraries were constructed in a second round of multiplex PCR, after which size selection and purification were carried out. Paired-end sequencing of the libraries was performed with 100 bp reads on an Illumina HiSeq2000. Raw data were processed with SOAPnuke, discarding reads with adapters, uncalled bases, mean Phred below 15, or no exact constant-primer or identifier match. High-quality paired reads were merged with COPE v1.2.5, and unique nucleotide sequences were defined as clonotypes. Clonotypes were aligned to IMGT TRBV, TRBD and TRBJ reference segments using MiTCR v1.1. The analysis included only V-J combinations with a frequency above 0.0001, which together covered roughly 99% of the repertoires. A TCS score was defined as the ratio between F50 (clonal expansion) and ExV (chaos), using BLOSUM62-based TCRdist between CDR3 peptides within each V-J. Welch's t-statistics and random forest reduced 514 V-J features to around 14, which were used in a naive Bayes classifier (R e1071). No statistical method was used to set the sample size in advance, and investigators knew the group allocation. According to the paper, TCR Vbeta CDR3 sequencing was carried out on over 130 peripheral blood samples, which came from around 43 ophthalmopathy, roughly 75 hyperthyroidism and some 17 progressor patients.

The material was peripheral blood mononuclear cells (PBMCs), obtained at new diagnosis, from a patient treated with antithyroid drugs. The sequence was collected from a woman under 30 with Graves disease. Donor details come from another sample of the same person, matched by shared clones. The chain is made from TRBV30 and TRBJ1-4; a tentative D match to TRBD1 spans 6 bases. Read as DNA, the sequence is TGTGCCTGGAGTAAGGGACACAATAATGAAAAACTGTTTTTT. This translates into CAWSKGHNNEKLFF.